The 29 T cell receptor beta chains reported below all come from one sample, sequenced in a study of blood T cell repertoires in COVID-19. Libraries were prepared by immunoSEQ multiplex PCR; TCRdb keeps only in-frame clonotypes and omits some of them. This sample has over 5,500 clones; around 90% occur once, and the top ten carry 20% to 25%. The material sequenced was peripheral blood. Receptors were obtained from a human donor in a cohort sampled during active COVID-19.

The CDR3 region is CASSKLAGGPKEQYF. CDR3 in DNA: TGTGCCAGCAGCAAACTAGCGGGAGGGCCGAAGGAGCAGTACTTC. This chain uses TRBV21-1 with TRBJ2-7; the table gives TRBD2 as D, unverified against the DNA. TRBV21-1 is termed a pseudogene. The CDR3 totals 15 residues.

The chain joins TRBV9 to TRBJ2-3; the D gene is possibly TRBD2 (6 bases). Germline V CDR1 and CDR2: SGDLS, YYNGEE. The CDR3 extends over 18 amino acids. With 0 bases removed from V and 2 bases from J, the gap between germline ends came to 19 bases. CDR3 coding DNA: TGTGCCAGCAGCGTAGCTACTCGGAGTAGCGGACTCACAGATACGCAGTATTTT. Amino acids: CASSVATRSSGLTDTQYF.

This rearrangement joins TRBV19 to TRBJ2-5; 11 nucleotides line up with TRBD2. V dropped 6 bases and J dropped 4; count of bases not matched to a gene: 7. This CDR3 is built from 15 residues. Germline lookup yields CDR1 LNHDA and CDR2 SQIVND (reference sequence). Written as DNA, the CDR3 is TGTGCCAGTAGCCCGGGACTAGCGGCCCCAGAGACCCAGTACTTC. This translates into CASSPGLAAPETQYF.

CDR3 region: CAWNSDTDTQYF. DNA for the CDR3: TGTGCCTGGAATTCAGACACAGATACGCAGTATTTT. The rearrangement joins TRBV30 to TRBJ2-3; no clear D. This CDR3 is built from 12 residues. V was clipped by 4 bases and J by 2 bases, with 7 bases between them. CDR1 and CDR2 from the germline V gene are GTSNPN and SVGIG (reference sequence). The full variable domain, rest sourced from reference TRBV30 and TRBJ2-3, is SQTIHQWPATLVQPVGSPLSLECTVEGTSNPNLYWYRQAAGRGLQLLFYSVGIGQISSEVPQNLSASRPQDRQFILSSKKLLLSDSGFYLCAWNSDTDTQYFGPGTRLTVL.

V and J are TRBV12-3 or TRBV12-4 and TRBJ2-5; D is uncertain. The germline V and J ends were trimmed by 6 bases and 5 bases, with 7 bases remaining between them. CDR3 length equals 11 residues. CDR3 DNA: TGTGCCAGCAGCCTGACTGAGACCCAGTACTTC. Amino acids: CASSLTETQYF.

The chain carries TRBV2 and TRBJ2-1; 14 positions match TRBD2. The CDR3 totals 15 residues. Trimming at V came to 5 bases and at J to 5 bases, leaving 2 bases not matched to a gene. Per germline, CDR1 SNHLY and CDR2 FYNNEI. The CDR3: CASSQTSGGDNEQFF. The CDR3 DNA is TGTGCCAGCAGTCAGACTAGCGGGGGGGACAATGAGCAGTTCTTC. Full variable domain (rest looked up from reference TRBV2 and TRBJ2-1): EPEVTQTPSHQVTQMGQEVILRCVPISNHLYFYWYRQILGQKVEFLVSFYNNEISEKSEIFDDQFSVERPDGSNFTLKIRSTKLEDSAMYFCASSQTSGGDNEQFFGPGTRLTVL.

CDR3 sequence reads: CAAGKAGGSLEGGTDTQYF. The CDR3 DNA reads as TGTGCCGCTGGGAAGGCGGGGGGTAGCCTAGAGGGAGGCACAGATACGCAGTATTTT. V and J are TRBV15 and TRBJ2-3, with TRBD2 matching over 8 bases. With 11 bases clipped from V and 1 base from J, the junction kept 23 bases outside the gene matches. This CDR3 is 19 amino acids long. Germline CDR1 is LNHNV and CDR2 is YYDKDF (reference sequence).

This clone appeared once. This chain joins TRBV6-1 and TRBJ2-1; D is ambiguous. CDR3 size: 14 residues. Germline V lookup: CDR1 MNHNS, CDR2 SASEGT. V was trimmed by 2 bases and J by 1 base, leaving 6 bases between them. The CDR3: CASSEYRSYNEQFF. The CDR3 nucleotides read TGTGCCAGCAGTGAATACAGATCCTACAATGAGCAGTTCTTC.

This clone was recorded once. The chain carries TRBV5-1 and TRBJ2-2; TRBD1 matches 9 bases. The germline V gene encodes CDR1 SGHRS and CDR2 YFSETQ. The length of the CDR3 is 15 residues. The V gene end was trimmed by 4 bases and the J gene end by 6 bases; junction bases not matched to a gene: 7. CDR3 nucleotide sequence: TGCGCCAGCAGCACCCGGGACAGGGTGCCCGGGGAGCTGTTTTTT. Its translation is CASSTRDRVPGELFF.

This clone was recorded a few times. The CDR3 is CASSWPGYSEQYF. CDR3 DNA sequence: TGTGCCAGCAGCTGGCCGGGATATTCCGAGCAGTACTTC. The chain couples TRBV5-4 to TRBJ2-7, with D possibly TRBD2 on 5 matching bases. In germline, CDR1 is SGHNT, CDR2 YYREEE (reference sequence). This CDR3 region has 13 residues. The V end was cut by 3 bases, the J end by 6 bases, with 13 bases between.

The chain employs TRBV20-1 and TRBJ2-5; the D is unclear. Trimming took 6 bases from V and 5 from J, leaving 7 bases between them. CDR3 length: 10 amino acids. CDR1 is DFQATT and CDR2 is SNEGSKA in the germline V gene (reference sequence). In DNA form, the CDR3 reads TGCAGTGCGGAGAGGGAGACCCAGTACTTC. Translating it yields CSAERETQYF.

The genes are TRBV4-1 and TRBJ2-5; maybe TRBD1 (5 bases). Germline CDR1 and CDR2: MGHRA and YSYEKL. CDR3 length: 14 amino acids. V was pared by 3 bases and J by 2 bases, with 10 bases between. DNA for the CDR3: TGCGCCAGCAGCCATGGTAACAGGCAAGAGACCCAGTACTTC. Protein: CASSHGNRQETQYF.

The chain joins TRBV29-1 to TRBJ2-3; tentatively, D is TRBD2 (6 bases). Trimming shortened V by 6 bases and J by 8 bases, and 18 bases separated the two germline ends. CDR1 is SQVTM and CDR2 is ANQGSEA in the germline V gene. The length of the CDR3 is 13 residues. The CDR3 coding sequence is TGCAGCGTCGCCGGGGGAGATTCGGTTACGCAGTATTTT. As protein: CSVAGGDSVTQYF.

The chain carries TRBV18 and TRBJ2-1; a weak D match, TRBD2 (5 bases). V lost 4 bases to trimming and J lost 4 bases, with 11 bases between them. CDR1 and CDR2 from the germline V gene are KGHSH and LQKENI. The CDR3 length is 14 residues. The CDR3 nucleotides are TGTGCCAGCTCACTAGGTGCGGGTTACAATGAGCAGTTCTTC. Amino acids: CASSLGAGYNEQFF. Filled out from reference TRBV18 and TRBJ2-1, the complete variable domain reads NAGVMQNPRHLVRRRGQEARLRCSPMKGHSHVYWYRQLPEEGLKFMVYLQKENIIDESGMPKERFSAEFPKEGPSILRIQQVVRGDSAAYFCASSLGAGYNEQFFGPGTRLTVL.

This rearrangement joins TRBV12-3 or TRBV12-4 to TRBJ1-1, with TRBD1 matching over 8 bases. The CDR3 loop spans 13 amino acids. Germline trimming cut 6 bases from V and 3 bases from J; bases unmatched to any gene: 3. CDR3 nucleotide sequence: TGTGCCAGCAGGGAACAGGGGGACACTGAAGCTTTCTTT. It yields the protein CASREQGDTEAFF.

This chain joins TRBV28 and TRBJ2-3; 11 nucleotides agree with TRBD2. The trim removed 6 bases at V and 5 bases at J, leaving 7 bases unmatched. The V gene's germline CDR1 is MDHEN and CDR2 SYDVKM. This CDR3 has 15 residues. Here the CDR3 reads CASSIAGGRGDTQYF. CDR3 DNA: TGTGCCAGCAGCATAGCGGGAGGGCGCGGAGATACGCAGTATTTT.

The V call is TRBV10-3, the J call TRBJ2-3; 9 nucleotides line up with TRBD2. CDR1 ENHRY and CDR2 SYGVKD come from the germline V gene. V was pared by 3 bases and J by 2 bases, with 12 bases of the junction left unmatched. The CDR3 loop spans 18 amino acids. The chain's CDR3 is CAISEFMIAGEITDTQYF. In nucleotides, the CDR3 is TGTGCCATCAGTGAATTTATGATAGCGGGGGAAATCACAGATACGCAGTATTTT.

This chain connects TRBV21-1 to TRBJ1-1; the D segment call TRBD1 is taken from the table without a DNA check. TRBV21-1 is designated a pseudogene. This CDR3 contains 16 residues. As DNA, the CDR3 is TGTGCCAGCAGCGAAACAGGGGGCGCCGGGAACACTGAAGCTTTCTTT. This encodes CASSETGGAGNTEAFF.

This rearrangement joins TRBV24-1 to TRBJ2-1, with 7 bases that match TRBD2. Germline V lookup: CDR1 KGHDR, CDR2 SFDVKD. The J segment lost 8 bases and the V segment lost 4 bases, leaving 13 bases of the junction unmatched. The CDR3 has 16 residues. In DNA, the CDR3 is TGTGCCACCAGTGACCCCCCCTCGTCTAGCGGACATGAGCAGTTCTTC. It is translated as CATSDPPSSSGHEQFF.

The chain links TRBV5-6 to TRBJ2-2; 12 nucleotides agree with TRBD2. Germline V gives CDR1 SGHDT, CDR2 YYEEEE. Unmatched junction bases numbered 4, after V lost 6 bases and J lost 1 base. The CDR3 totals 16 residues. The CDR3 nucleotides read TGTGCCAGCACCCCGACTAGCGGGAGGAACACCGGGGAGCTGTTTTTT. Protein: CASTPTSGRNTGELFF.

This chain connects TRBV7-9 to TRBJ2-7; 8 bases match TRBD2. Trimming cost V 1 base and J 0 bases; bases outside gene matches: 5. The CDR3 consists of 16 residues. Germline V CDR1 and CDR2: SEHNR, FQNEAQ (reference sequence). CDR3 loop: CASSLVGGRSSYEQYF. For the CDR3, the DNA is TGTGCCAGCAGCTTAGTGGGCGGGAGGAGCTCCTACGAGCAGTACTTC.

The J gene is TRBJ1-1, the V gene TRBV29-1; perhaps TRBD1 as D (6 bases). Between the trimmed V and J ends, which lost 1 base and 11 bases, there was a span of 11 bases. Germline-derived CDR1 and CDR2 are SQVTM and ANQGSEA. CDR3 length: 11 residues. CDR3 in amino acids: CSVEVNRAAFF. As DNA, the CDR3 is TGCAGCGTTGAAGTGAACAGGGCGGCTTTCTTT. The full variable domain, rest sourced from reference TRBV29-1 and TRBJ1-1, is SAVISQKPSRDICQRGTSLTIQCQVDSQVTMMFWYRQQPGQSLTLIATANQGSEATYESGFVIDKFPISRPNLTFSTLTVSNMSPEDSSIYLCSVEVNRAAFFGQGTRLTVV.

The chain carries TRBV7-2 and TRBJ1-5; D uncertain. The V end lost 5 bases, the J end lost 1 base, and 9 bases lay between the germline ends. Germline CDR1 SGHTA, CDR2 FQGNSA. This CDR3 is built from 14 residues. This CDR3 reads CASSLGWSNQPQHF. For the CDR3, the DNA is TGTGCCAGCAGCCTTGGCTGGAGCAATCAGCCCCAGCATTTT.

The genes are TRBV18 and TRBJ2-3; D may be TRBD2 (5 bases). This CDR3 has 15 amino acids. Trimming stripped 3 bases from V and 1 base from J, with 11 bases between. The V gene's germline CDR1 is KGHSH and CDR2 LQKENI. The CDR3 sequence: CASSPRRAGTDTQYF. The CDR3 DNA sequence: TGTGCCAGCTCACCTCGTAGAGCGGGCACAGATACGCAGTATTTT.

This CDR3 reads CASGLITGANEQFF. The CDR3 DNA reads TGTGCCAGCGGTCTAATTACAGGGGCCAATGAGCAGTTCTTC. The V gene is TRBV6-5, the J gene TRBJ2-1, with 7 bases that match TRBD1. Germline V gene lookup returns CDR1 MNHEY and CDR2 SVGAGI. CDR3 length equals 14 residues. Germline trimming cut 8 bases from V and 6 bases from J; bases unmatched to any gene: 10.

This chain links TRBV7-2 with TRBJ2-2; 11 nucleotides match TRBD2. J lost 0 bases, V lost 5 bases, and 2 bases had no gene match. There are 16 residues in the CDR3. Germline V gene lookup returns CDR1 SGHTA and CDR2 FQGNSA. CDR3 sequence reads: CASSPGLAANTGELFF. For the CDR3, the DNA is TGTGCCAGCAGCCCGGGACTAGCGGCGAACACCGGGGAGCTGTTTTTT.

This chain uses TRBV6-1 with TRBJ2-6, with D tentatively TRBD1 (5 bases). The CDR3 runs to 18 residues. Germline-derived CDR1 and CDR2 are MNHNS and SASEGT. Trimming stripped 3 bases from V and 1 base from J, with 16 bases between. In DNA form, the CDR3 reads TGTGCCAGCAGTGAGGGGCAGGGCGCTTTTTCTGGGGCCAACGTCCTGACTTTC. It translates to CASSEGQGAFSGANVLTF.

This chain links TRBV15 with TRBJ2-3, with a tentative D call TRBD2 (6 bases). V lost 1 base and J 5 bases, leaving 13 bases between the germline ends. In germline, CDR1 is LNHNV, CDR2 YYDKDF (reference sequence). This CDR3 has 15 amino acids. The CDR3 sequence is CATSRGRGLGDTQYF. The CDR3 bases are TGTGCCACCAGCAGAGGCCGGGGGTTAGGAGATACGCAGTATTTT.

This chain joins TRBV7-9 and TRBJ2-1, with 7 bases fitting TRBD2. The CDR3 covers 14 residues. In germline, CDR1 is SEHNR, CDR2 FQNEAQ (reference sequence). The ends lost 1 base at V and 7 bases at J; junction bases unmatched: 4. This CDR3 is CASSLGGTKNEQFF. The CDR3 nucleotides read TGTGCCAGCAGCTTAGGGGGGACTAAAAATGAGCAGTTCTTC.